What follows is one T cell receptor (beta chain) and its context. Amplification of ligated cDNA took four PCR rounds with SP2 and nested alpha and beta constant primers. TCRdb passed the UMI-ligation and nested PCR reads through MiXCR, listing each CDR3 protein once. The data contain about 14,000 distinct CDR3 sequences, 4% to 6.5% of them seen just once; the ten biggest clones take up approximately 8.9%. This sample was included in a study of naive and memory T cell subsets. The treatment was: skin biopsy from PPD injection site in Mantoux-positive individual. The library had UMIs added by 3' ligation of an oligonucleotide to TCR cDNA. This CDR3 contains 13 residues. V was shortened by 3 bases and J by 9 bases, with 11 bases between the two germline ends.

The material sequenced was skin, taken from a tuberculin skin test site. This sequence was found in an adult in good health. The V gene is TRBV12-3 or TRBV12-4, the J gene TRBJ1-4; D is unresolved. Written as DNA, the CDR3 is TGTGCCAGCAGTTTTTACAGCGTTCAAAAACTGTTTTTT. As protein: CASSFYSVQKLFF.